This TCR beta chain was retrieved from a study of blood T cell repertoires in COVID-19. CDR1 SGHTA and CDR2 FQGNSA come from the germline V gene. This CDR3 is built from 15 residues. The V segment lost 3 bases and the J segment 1 base; nucleotides outside the gene matches: 4. Measured with immunoSEQ multiplex PCR; TCRdb has only the in-frame clones, and not every one. The table shows approximately 88,000 clones, with around nine tenths occurring only once. The material sequenced was peripheral blood. The source is a woman aged 45-59 years in a cohort sampled during active COVID-19. The genes are TRBV7-2 and TRBJ2-7; 9 bases fit TRBD2. The CDR3 nucleotides are TGTGCCAGCAGCTTTAGCGGGAGTAGGTCCTACGAGCAGTACTTC. Translating it yields CASSFSGSRSYEQYF.